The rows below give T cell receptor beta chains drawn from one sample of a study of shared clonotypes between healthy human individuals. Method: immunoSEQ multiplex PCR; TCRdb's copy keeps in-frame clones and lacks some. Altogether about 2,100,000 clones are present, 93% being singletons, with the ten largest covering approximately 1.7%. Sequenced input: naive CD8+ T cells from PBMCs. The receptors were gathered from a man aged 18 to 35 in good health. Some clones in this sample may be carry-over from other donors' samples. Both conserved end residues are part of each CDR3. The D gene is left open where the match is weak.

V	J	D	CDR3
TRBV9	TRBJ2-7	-	CASSVGGLAYEQYF
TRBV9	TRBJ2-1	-	CASSSGLGSYNEQFF
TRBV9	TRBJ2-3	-	CASSDLRDTQYF
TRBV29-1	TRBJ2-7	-	CSVEDGTKSYEQYF
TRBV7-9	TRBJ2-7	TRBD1	CASSLGQGGAYEQYF
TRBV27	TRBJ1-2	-	CASRAGYGYTF
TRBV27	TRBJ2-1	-	CASSPRGLYNEQFF
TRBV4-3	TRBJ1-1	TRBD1	CASSQGTGSGTEAFF
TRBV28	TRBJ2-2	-	CASSFPDQELFF
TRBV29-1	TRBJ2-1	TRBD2	CSVEGRAGSYYNEQFF
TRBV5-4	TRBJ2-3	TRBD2	CASSWTSGRTDTQYF
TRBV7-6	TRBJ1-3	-	CASSPATSGGNTIYF
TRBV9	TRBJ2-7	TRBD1	CASSVDGTVYEQYF
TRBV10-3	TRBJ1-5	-	CAISESDGGRPQHF
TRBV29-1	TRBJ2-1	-	CSVFGGSYNEQFF
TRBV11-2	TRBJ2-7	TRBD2	CASSLGAGSPYEQYF
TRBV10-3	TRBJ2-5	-	CAISESRPETQYF
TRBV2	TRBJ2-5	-	CASPRDTKQETQYF
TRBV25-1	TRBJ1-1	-	CASSDGLRGGTEAFF
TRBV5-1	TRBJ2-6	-	CASSLGGPFSGANVLTF
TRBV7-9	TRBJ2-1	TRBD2	CASSIITSGGNNEQFF
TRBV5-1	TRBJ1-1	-	CASSLTRTMNTEAFF
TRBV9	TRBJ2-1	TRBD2	CASSGSGRAYEQFF
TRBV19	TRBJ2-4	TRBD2	CASSIGNLAAIAKNIQYF
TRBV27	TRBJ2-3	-	CASSLYRTDTQYF
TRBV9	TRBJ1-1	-	CASSVGKGGGVQTEAFF
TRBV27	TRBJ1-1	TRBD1	CASSDRDDTEAFF
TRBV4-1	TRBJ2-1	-	CASSQADLWVGGHNEQFF
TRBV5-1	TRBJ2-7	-	CASRSQLGDEQYF
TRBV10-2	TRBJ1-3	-	CASSDSWSGNTIYF
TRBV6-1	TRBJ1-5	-	CASSEWSDSNQPQHF
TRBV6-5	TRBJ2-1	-	CASKLGWSHNEQFF
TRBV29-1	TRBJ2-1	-	CSVGWGEQFF
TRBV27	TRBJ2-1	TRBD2	CASTSGSDDEQFF
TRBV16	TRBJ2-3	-	CASSHIPSTDTQYF
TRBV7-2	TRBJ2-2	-	CASSPLLAGELFF
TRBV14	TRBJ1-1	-	CASPGRENARTEAFF
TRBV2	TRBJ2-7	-	CASRDSYEQYF
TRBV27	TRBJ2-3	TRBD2	CASSLPGLAVSTDTQYF
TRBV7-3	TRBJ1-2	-	CASSLSGAGGYTF
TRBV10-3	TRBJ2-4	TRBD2	CAPCGRAVKNIQYF
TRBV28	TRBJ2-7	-	CASSFKVGGEREQYF
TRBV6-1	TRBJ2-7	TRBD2	CASSEGGRAYEQYF
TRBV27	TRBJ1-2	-	CASSWRKQGLGTYGYTF
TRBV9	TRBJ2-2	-	CASSTGQNTGELFF
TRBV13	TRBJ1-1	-	CASSPRGGIPEAFF
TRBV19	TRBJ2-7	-	CASTDREDNEQYF
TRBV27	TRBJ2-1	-	CASSFGGTENEQFF
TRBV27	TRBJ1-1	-	CASSYIGSGTEAFF
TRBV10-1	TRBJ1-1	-	CASSEGMRWDTEAFF
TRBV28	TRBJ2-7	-	CASSLMSGEQYF
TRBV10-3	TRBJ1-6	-	CAIRGSESIYNSPLHF
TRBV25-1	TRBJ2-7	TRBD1	CASSGDRGTYEQYF
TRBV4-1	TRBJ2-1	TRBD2	CASSPRAGTLYNEQFF
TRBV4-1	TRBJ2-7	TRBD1	CASSPPPRQGLNEQYF
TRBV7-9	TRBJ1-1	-	CASSPRTEAFF
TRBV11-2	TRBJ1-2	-	CASSPSAGYGYTF